A selection of T cell receptor beta chains follows, all from one sample in a study of blood T cell repertoires in COVID-19. Assay: immunoSEQ multiplex PCR; the TCRdb copy retains only in-frame clones and omits some. The sample has 90,000 to 100,000 clones, about four fifths seen once. The sequenced sample consisted of peripheral blood. Receptors originate from a man aged 80 or over with acute or convalescent COVID-19. Each CDR3 is given with its conserved first and last residue. A D gene is named only where the DNA matches it firmly. Clone size, where shown, is once, few, many, or a class for clones that have expanded.

V: TRBV19
size: few
D: TRBD2
J: TRBJ2-3
DNA: TGTGCCAGTAGCCGGACTAGCGGGAGGGGCACAGATACGCAGTATTTT
CDR3: CASSRTSGRGTDTQYF

V: TRBV19
size: NA
D: TRBD2
J: TRBJ2-7
DNA: TGTGCCAGTAGTATAGCTCGACCGGGGGGCTACGAGCAGTACTTC
CDR3: CASSIARPGGYEQYF

V: TRBV3-1/TRBV3-2
size: NA
D: NA
J: TRBJ2-5
DNA: TGTGCCAGCAGCCGTGAGGTCCAGGGGGGTCGAGAGACCCAGTACTTC
CDR3: CASSREVQGGRETQYF

V: TRBV20-1
size: NA
D: NA
J: TRBJ2-7
DNA: TGCAGTGCTCAAATCCACGAGCAGTACTTC
CDR3: CSAQIHEQYF

V: TRBV7-7
size: NA
D: TRBD2
J: TRBJ2-5
DNA: TGTGCCAGCAGCCCCTCACCCGGGGGGAGGGAGACCCAGTACTTC
CDR3: CASSPSPGGRETQYF

V: TRBV5-1
size: NA
D: NA
J: TRBJ2-1
DNA: TGCGCCAGCAGCTTGGCCTTGAGCTCCTACAATGAGCAGTTCTTC
CDR3: CASSLALSSYNEQFF

V: TRBV18
size: few
D: NA
J: TRBJ2-1
DNA: TGTGCCAGCTCACCGCCCTTAGTCTCCAATGAGCAGTTCTTC
CDR3: CASSPPLVSNEQFF

V: TRBV19
size: NA
D: NA
J: TRBJ1-1
DNA: TGTGCCAGTAGTCGTAGGGGTATCACTGAAGCTTTCTTT
CDR3: CASSRRGITEAFF

V: TRBV3-1/TRBV3-2
size: NA
D: TRBD2
J: TRBJ2-3
DNA: TGTGCCAGCAGCCATTTTAGCGGGGGCACAGATACGCAGTATTTT
CDR3: CASSHFSGGTDTQYF

V: TRBV4-3
size: few
D: TRBD2
J: TRBJ2-7
DNA: TGCGCCAGCAGCCAAGACGGGGGGACGGGGACCTACGAGCAGTACTTC
CDR3: CASSQDGGTGTYEQYF

V: TRBV29-1
size: NA
D: TRBD1
J: TRBJ1-1
DNA: TGCAGCGTTGAAGGGACAGGGGCCACTGAAGCTTTCTTT
CDR3: CSVEGTGATEAFF

V: TRBV28
size: NA
D: NA
J: TRBJ1-4
DNA: TGTGCCAGCTCCGGTTCGACAGAAAAACTGTTTTTT
CDR3: CASSGSTEKLFF

V: TRBV28
size: NA
D: NA
J: TRBJ2-7
DNA: TGTGCCAGCAGTTTGGAAAACAACTATCACGAGCAGTACTTC
CDR3: CASSLENNYHEQYF

V: TRBV9
size: NA
D: TRBD2
J: TRBJ2-5
DNA: TGTGCCAGCACCATGACTAGCGGGTACCAAGAGACCCAGTACTTC
CDR3: CASTMTSGYQETQYF

V: TRBV9
size: NA
D: TRBD1
J: TRBJ1-1
DNA: TGTGCCAGCAGCCCGAGAGTTACAGGGGGCACTGAAGCTTTCTTT
CDR3: CASSPRVTGGTEAFF

V: TRBV19
size: NA
D: NA
J: TRBJ2-1
DNA: TGTGCCAGTAAGGGGCAAGAGCAGTTCTTC
CDR3: CASKGQEQFF

V: TRBV19
size: NA
D: NA
J: TRBJ2-2
DNA: TGTGCCAGTAGTATGCTAGCGTGGGGGGAGCTGTTTTTT
CDR3: CASSMLAWGELFF

V: TRBV7-2
size: NA
D: TRBD1
J: TRBJ2-7
DNA: TGTGCCAGCAGCCAGTGGGACAGGGACTACGAGCAGTACTTC
CDR3: CASSQWDRDYEQYF

V: TRBV2
size: NA
D: NA
J: TRBJ2-6
DNA: TGTGCCAGCAGTGGTACAGCATCTGGGGCCAACGTCCTGACTTTC
CDR3: CASSGTASGANVLTF

V: TRBV7-8
size: NA
D: NA
J: TRBJ2-2
DNA: TGTGCCAGCAGCTTAGACAGGGCGTACACCGGGGAGCTGTTTTTT
CDR3: CASSLDRAYTGELFF

V: TRBV7-7
size: NA
D: TRBD1
J: TRBJ2-1
DNA: TGTGCCAGCAGCCCAAACCCGGGACAGTCTTCTCACAATGAGCAGTTCTTC
CDR3: CASSPNPGQSSHNEQFF

V: TRBV6-5
size: NA
D: TRBD1
J: TRBJ1-3
DNA: TGTGCCAGCAAACAAGACAGGGCAGGAGGAAACACCATATATTTT
CDR3: CASKQDRAGGNTIYF

V: TRBV10-1
size: NA
D: NA
J: TRBJ1-2
DNA: TGCGCCAGCAGTGCCGGGACTCAATATGGCTACACCTTC
CDR3: CASSAGTQYGYTF

V: TRBV4-3
size: NA
D: TRBD1
J: TRBJ2-5
DNA: TGCGCCAGCAGCCAAGGGACAGGACCCCAAGAGACCCAGTACTTC
CDR3: CASSQGTGPQETQYF

V: TRBV15
size: NA
D: TRBD1
J: TRBJ1-3
DNA: TGTGCCACCAGCAGAGATAAGGTACAGGGGCCCTCTGGAAACACCATATATTTT
CDR3: CATSRDKVQGPSGNTIYF

V: TRBV30
size: NA
D: NA
J: TRBJ2-2
DNA: TGTGCCTGGACTCGTTTCGTGACCGGGGAGCTGTTTTTT
CDR3: CAWTRFVTGELFF

V: TRBV3-1/TRBV3-2
size: NA
D: NA
J: TRBJ2-6
DNA: TGTGCCAGCAACCTCGGTTCTGGGGCCAACGTCCTGACTTTC
CDR3: CASNLGSGANVLTF

V: TRBV2
size: NA
D: NA
J: TRBJ1-2
DNA: TGTGCCAGCAGTGAAACAGGGCGAACCTCTGGCTACACCTTC
CDR3: CASSETGRTSGYTF

V: TRBV6-5
size: once
D: NA
J: TRBJ1-3
DNA: TGTGCCAGCAGGGTACACATCTCTGGAAACACCATATATTTT
CDR3: CASRVHISGNTIYF

V: TRBV6-6
size: NA
D: TRBD2
J: TRBJ2-7
DNA: TGTGCCAGCGCCGTAAAGGGGACTAGCGTCGAGCAGTACTTC
CDR3: CASAVKGTSVEQYF

V: TRBV11-2
size: NA
D: NA
J: TRBJ1-6
DNA: TGTGCCAGCAGCCCCGATTTTGGGGGCGCGGATTCACCCCTCCACTTT
CDR3: CASSPDFGGADSPLHF

V: TRBV6-5
size: NA
D: NA
J: TRBJ1-1
DNA: TGTGCCAGCAAAGAGTTTGCGGGGGCGAACACTGAAGCTTTCTTT
CDR3: CASKEFAGANTEAFF

V: TRBV7-8
size: NA
D: NA
J: TRBJ2-7
DNA: TGTGCCAGCAGCTTAGCGCCGGGTATGGAAGGAGTCGGCGCCTACGAGCAGTACTTC
CDR3: CASSLAPGMEGVGAYEQYF

V: TRBV24-1
size: NA
D: TRBD1
J: TRBJ1-1
DNA: TGTGCCACCAGTGAACCGGGCACAGGGGGTAGAGCTTTCTTT
CDR3: CATSEPGTGGRAFF

V: TRBV29-1
size: few
D: NA
J: TRBJ2-3
DNA: TGCAGCGTTAGGACGGGGGTCTGGGATACGCAGTATTTT
CDR3: CSVRTGVWDTQYF

V: TRBV5-4
size: once
D: TRBD1
J: TRBJ2-7
DNA: TGTGCCAGCAGGACAGGGGACAGGGGGGTGTTCGAGCAGTACTTC
CDR3: CASRTGDRGVFEQYF

V: TRBV27
size: NA
D: NA
J: TRBJ2-3
DNA: TGTGCCAGCAGTTCGATCCGGGTTAGCACAGATACGCAGTATTTT
CDR3: CASSSIRVSTDTQYF

V: TRBV3-1/TRBV3-2
size: NA
D: NA
J: TRBJ1-2
DNA: TGTGCCAGCAGCCAAGATCACGGGAACTATGGCTACACCTTC
CDR3: CASSQDHGNYGYTF

V: TRBV6-4
size: NA
D: TRBD2
J: TRBJ2-2
DNA: TGTGCCAGCAGTGATCGGACTAGCGGGAACACCGGGGAGCTGTTTTTT
CDR3: CASSDRTSGNTGELFF

V: TRBV27
size: NA
D: NA
J: TRBJ2-3
DNA: TGTGCCAGCAGTTTGACAGAACTAGATACGCAGTATTTT
CDR3: CASSLTELDTQYF

V: TRBV30
size: few
D: NA
J: TRBJ2-7
DNA: TGTGCCTGGAGAAAGGGGCAGACCTTAACCGTTTCCTACGAGCAGTACTTC
CDR3: CAWRKGQTLTVSYEQYF

V: TRBV4-3
size: NA
D: TRBD1
J: TRBJ2-1
DNA: TGCGCCAGCAGCCCCTTGGGACAGAGGGATGAGCAGTTCTTC
CDR3: CASSPLGQRDEQFF

V: TRBV6-4
size: NA
D: NA
J: TRBJ2-6
DNA: TGTGCCAGCACACAGACAGATTTATCTGGGGCCAACGTCCTGACTTTC
CDR3: CASTQTDLSGANVLTF

V: TRBV5-1
size: NA
D: NA
J: TRBJ1-2
DNA: TGCGCCAGCAGCTTGCCGGGAAAAGAAGGCTACACCTTC
CDR3: CASSLPGKEGYTF